This T cell receptor (beta chain) was captured by sequencing in a study of T-cell memory formation after mild COVID-19. Study context: TCR clusters mostly belonged to single donors.

One entry per CDR3 protein, called by TCRdb with MiXCR from the 5' RACE reads. The table lists 100,000 to 140,000 distinct CDR3 sequences, 13% to 15% of them singletons, with roughly 40% in the top ten. General study points: Contracting clones, day 15 to 85, had balanced CD4/CD8, and later expanders favored CD4+.

This clonotype was recorded a few times. Antigen specificity is unknown. The CDR3 runs to 14 residues. V was shortened by 8 bases and J by 3 bases, with 16 bases between the two germline ends. Germline assignment: CDR1 SEHNR and CDR2 FQNEAQ (reference sequence). The sequence derives from a man between 18 and 29 years old who had mild COVID-19 (a few samples of this study predate the infection). Cell type and time point are not known. The sequenced material came from PBMCs or a T cell subset sorted from them (not recorded which). The V gene is TRBV7-9, the J gene TRBJ1-2; D unresolved. The CDR3 region has the DNA TGTGCCAGCGCCTTGCGAACTCGGGACTATGGCTACACCTTC. Protein product: CASALRTRDYGYTF. Complete variable domain (other parts from reference TRBV7-9 and TRBJ1-2): DTGVSQNPRHKITKRGQNVTFRCDPISEHNRLYWYRQTLGQGPEFLTYFQNEAQLEKSRLLSDRFSAERPKGSFSTLEIQRTEQGDSAMYLCASALRTRDYGYTFGSGTRLTVV.